Shown below are 20 T cell receptor beta chains from a single sample sequenced in a study of cytomegalovirus exposure and HLA in healthy donors. Primers included in the PCR were 60 Vbeta and 13 Jbeta primers. Only in-frame clones appear in the TCRdb table, and some are missing; sequencing was by immunoSEQ multiplex PCR. The data show about 62,000 clones, 80% to 90% seen once. The sequencing sample was made of PBMCs. The receptors here all came from a woman aged 25-40 years in good health and CMV-seronegative.

The rearrangement links TRBV19 to TRBJ2-4; a possible D gene is TRBD2 (5 bases). Germline V lookup: CDR1 LNHDA, CDR2 SQIVND (reference sequence). This CDR3 has 11 residues. The ends were cut back, 7 bases at V and 8 bases at J, with 9 bases in the middle. The CDR3 nucleotides read TGTGCCAGTAAGGCCGGGGACATTCAGTACTTC. This codes for CASKAGDIQYF.

The V gene is TRBV2, the J gene TRBJ2-7; possible D gene TRBD1, 6 bases. V lost 4 bases and J lost 0, with 10 bases in between. CDR3 length equals 14 residues. Germline V CDR1 and CDR2: SNHLY, FYNNEI. CDR3 in amino acids: CASSALTGSYEQYF. The DNA for the CDR3 is TGTGCCAGCAGTGCGCTGACAGGCTCCTACGAGCAGTACTTC.

The genes are TRBV18 and TRBJ2-5; D possibly corresponds to TRBD2 (5 bases). The germline gives CDR1 KGHSH, CDR2 LQKENI. Trimming stripped 6 bases from V and 4 bases from J, with 18 bases between. The CDR3 extends over 15 amino acids. The CDR3 here is CASSWSSGVGETQYF. The CDR3 DNA sequence: TGTGCCAGCTCCTGGTCCTCCGGGGTAGGAGAGACCCAGTACTTC.

The chain couples TRBV11-2 to TRBJ2-5; tentative D call: TRBD2 (5 bases). In germline, CDR1 is SGHAT, CDR2 FQNNGV. This CDR3 has 15 amino acids. V lost 5 bases, J lost 3 bases, and 16 bases lay in between. The CDR3 DNA reads as TGTGCCAGCAGCCTCGGCCGGGGAAGGGAAGAGACCCAGTACTTC. This gives the protein CASSLGRGREETQYF.

V gene TRBV27 combines with J gene TRBJ1-5; D is ambiguous. CDR1 is MNHEY, CDR2 SMNVEV, per germline (reference sequence). Trimming cost V 8 bases and J 2 bases, with 16 bases left between them. This CDR3 has 15 amino acids. DNA for the CDR3: TGTGCCAGCCGCCCGGGGATAATAGGCAATCAGCCCCAGCATTTT. Its protein is CASRPGIIGNQPQHF.

This rearrangement joins TRBV5-1 to TRBJ1-6; D remains unclear. Germline loops: CDR1 SGHRS, CDR2 YFSETQ. Trimming stripped 0 bases from V and 6 bases from J, with 10 bases between. The CDR3 is 15 amino acids. DNA for the CDR3: TGCGCCAGCAGCTTGGACAGATCTTTTAATTCACCCCTCCACTTT. This codes for CASSLDRSFNSPLHF.

This clone was counted only a few times. The chain joins TRBV27 to TRBJ2-7, with 9 nucleotides matching TRBD1. The CDR3 spans 16 residues. Germline values: CDR1 MNHEY, CDR2 SMNVEV (reference sequence). The V segment lost 0 bases and the J segment 1 base; nucleotides outside the gene matches: 4. CDR3 nucleotide sequence: TGTGCCAGCAGTTTATCGACGACAGGGGGGTCCTACGAGCAGTACTTC. Protein product: CASSLSTTGGSYEQYF.

The rearrangement links TRBV9 to TRBJ2-2, with TRBD1 matching 9 bases. CDR1 SGDLS and CDR2 YYNGEE come from the germline V gene. The trim removed 1 base at V and 4 bases at J, leaving 5 bases unmatched. This CDR3 has 16 amino acids. In DNA form, the CDR3 reads TGTGCCAGCAGCGTAAGAACAGGGGGCTCCACCGGGGAGCTGTTTTTT. Its protein is CASSVRTGGSTGELFF. Based on the CDR3 plus reference TRBV9 and TRBJ2-2, the full variable domain is DSGVTQTPKHLITATGQRVTLRCSPRSGDLSVYWYQQSLDQGLQFLIQYYNGEERAKGNILERFSAQQFPDLHSELNLSSLELGDSALYFCASSVRTGGSTGELFFGEGSRLTVL.

The V and J genes are TRBV7-8 and TRBJ1-4, with 10 bases matching TRBD1. Unmatched junction bases numbered 9, after V lost 2 bases and J lost 0 bases. Per the germline V gene, CDR1 is SGHVS and CDR2 is FQNEAQ. The CDR3 runs to 19 residues. DNA of the CDR3: TGTGCCAGCAGCTTACTCTGGACAGGGGGAACTGCAACTAATGAAAAACTGTTTTTT. As protein: CASSLLWTGGTATNEKLFF.

This sequence joins TRBV6-5 and TRBJ2-7, with 7 bases matching TRBD1. The CDR3 runs 15 residues. The V gene end was trimmed by 2 bases and the J gene end by 5 bases; junction bases not matched to a gene: 9. CDR1 MNHEY and CDR2 SVGAGI come from the germline V gene. This CDR3 is CASSYRQGWDDEQYF. The CDR3 nucleotides read TGTGCCAGCAGTTACAGACAGGGATGGGATGACGAGCAGTACTTC.

V and J are TRBV6-1 and TRBJ1-5; the D gene is possibly TRBD1 (6 bases). Trimming took 3 bases from V and 1 from J, leaving 10 bases between them. From germline, CDR1 is MNHNS and CDR2 SASEGT. The CDR3 is 15 residues long. The CDR3 nucleotides read TGTGCCAGCAGTGATAACAGGGTAAGCAATCAGCCCCAGCATTTT. This codes for CASSDNRVSNQPQHF.

The gene calls are TRBV19 and TRBJ2-3; D perhaps matches TRBD2 (5 bases). Germline CDR1 is LNHDA and CDR2 is SQIVND (reference sequence). This CDR3 is 15 amino acids long. Trimming left V 1 base short and J 4 bases short, with 12 bases between. This CDR3 is CASSIAHGGPDTQYF. CDR3 bases: TGTGCCAGTAGTATAGCACACGGCGGGCCAGATACGCAGTATTTT.

The chain joins TRBV6-4 to TRBJ1-6, with D maybe TRBD1 (5 bases). CDR1 is MRHNA, CDR2 SNTAGT, per germline. V was trimmed by 0 bases and J by 9 bases, leaving 12 bases between them. This CDR3 comprises 15 residues. The CDR3, as DNA: TGTGCCAGCAGTGACTCCGCAGGGAGGGGTTCACCCCTCCACTTT. This translates into CASSDSAGRGSPLHF.

The rearrangement uses TRBV7-8 and TRBJ2-7, with 7 bases that match TRBD1. The germline CDR1 and CDR2 sequences are SGHVS and FQNEAQ. The ends lost 7 bases at V and 1 base at J; junction bases unmatched: 19. The CDR3 loop spans 18 amino acids. The CDR3 nucleotides are TGTGCCAGCAAAGCCCTAAACTCCGGGACAGAACAATCCTACGAGCAGTACTTC. Residues: CASKALNSGTEQSYEQYF.

The chain uses TRBV19 and TRBJ2-2, with D tentatively TRBD2 (6 bases). V was trimmed by 0 bases and J by 5 bases, leaving 10 bases between them. CDR1 LNHDA and CDR2 SQIVND come from the germline V gene (reference sequence). This CDR3 comprises 15 residues. DNA of the CDR3: TGTGCCAGTAGTATAGATGGGGGGAGAACCGGGGAGCTGTTTTTT. Protein: CASSIDGGRTGELFF.

This chain joins TRBV28 and TRBJ2-3; the D is unclear. CDR3 length: 11 amino acids. Trimming left V 5 bases short and J 6 bases short, with 6 bases between. Looked up from germline, CDR1 is MDHEN and CDR2 is SYDVKM. DNA of the CDR3: TGTGCCAGCAGTCCCCGGGATACGCAGTATTTT. It codes for CASSPRDTQYF.

This rearrangement joins TRBV29-1 to TRBJ2-1; D unresolved. CDR1 and CDR2 (germline): SQVTM, ANQGSEA. CDR3 size: 13 residues. V shed 4 bases and J shed 4 bases, with 11 bases lying between them. This CDR3 is CSVGRLLYNEQFF. The CDR3 DNA follows: TGCAGCGTTGGTCGACTGTTGTACAATGAGCAGTTCTTC.

The chain joins TRBV4-1 to TRBJ2-5; TRBD1 agrees at 7 bases. The CDR3 totals 15 residues. Germline V gene lookup returns CDR1 MGHRA and CDR2 YSYEKL. Germline trimming cut 3 bases from V and 4 bases from J; bases unmatched to any gene: 8. CDR3 in amino acids: CASSHTGVGGETQYF. Written as DNA, the CDR3 is TGCGCCAGCAGCCACACAGGGGTTGGCGGAGAGACCCAGTACTTC.

The genes are TRBV2 and TRBJ1-1; 11 bases fit TRBD1. Per the germline V gene, CDR1 is SNHLY and CDR2 is FYNNEI. The trim removed 2 bases at V and 11 bases at J, leaving 7 bases unmatched. This CDR3 comprises 14 residues. The CDR3 protein is CASSEWGQGVTAFF. CDR3 bases: TGTGCCAGCAGTGAATGGGGACAGGGGGTTACGGCTTTCTTT.

The chain combines TRBV18 with TRBJ2-7; TRBD2 agrees at 14 bases. The V gene's germline CDR1 is KGHSH and CDR2 LQKENI. The J segment lost 0 bases and the V segment lost 8 bases, leaving 15 bases of the junction unmatched. The CDR3 is 19 amino acids. The CDR3 region is CASAFAGTSGGSSSYEQYF. Written as DNA, the CDR3 is TGTGCCAGCGCCTTCGCAGGGACTAGCGGGGGTTCGAGCTCCTACGAGCAGTACTTC.